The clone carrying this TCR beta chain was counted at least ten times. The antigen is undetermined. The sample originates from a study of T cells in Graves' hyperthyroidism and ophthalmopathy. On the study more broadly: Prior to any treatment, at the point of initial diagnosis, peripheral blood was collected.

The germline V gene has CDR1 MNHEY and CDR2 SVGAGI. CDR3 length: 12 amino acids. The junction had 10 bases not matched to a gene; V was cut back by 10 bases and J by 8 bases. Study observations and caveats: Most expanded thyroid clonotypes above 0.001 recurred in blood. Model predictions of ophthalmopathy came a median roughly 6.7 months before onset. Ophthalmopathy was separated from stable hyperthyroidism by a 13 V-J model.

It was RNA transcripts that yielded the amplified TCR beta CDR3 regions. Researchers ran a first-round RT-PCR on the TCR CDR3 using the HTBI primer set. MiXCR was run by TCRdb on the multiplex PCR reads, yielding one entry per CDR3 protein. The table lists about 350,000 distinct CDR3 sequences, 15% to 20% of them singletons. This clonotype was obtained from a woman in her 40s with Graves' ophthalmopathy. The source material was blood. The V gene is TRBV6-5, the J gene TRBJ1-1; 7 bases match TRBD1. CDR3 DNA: TGTGCCATCCGGGGACCGGGACAGGAAGCTTTCTTT. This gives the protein CAIRGPGQEAFF.